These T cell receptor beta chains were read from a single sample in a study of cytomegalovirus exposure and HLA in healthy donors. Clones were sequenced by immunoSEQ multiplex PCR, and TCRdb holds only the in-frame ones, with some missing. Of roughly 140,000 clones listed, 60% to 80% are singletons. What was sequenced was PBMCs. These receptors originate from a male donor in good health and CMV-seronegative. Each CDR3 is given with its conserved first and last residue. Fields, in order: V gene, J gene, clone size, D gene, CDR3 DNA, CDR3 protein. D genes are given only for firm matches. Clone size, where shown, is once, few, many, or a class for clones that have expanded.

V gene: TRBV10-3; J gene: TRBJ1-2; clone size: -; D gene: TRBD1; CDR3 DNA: TGTGCCATCAGTGATCCTAACAGGGGCCATGGCTACACCTTC; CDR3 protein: CAISDPNRGHGYTF
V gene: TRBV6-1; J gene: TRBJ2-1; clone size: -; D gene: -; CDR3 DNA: TGTGCCAGCACCAAGTCGGGAGCCCACTACAATGAGCAGTTCTTC; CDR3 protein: CASTKSGAHYNEQFF
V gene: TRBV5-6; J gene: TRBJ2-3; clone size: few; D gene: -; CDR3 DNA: TGTGCCAGCAGCTTGACAATAAACACAGATACGCAGTATTTT; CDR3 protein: CASSLTINTDTQYF
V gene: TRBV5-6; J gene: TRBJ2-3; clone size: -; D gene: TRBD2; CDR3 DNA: TGTGCCAGCAGCTTGTTAGGGCAGGGAGGGGCAGATACGCAGTATTTT; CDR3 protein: CASSLLGQGGADTQYF
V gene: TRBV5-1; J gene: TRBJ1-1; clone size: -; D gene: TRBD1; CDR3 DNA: TGCGCCAGCAGCTCCCTACAGGGGACGAACACTGAAGCTTTCTTT; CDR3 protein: CASSSLQGTNTEAFF
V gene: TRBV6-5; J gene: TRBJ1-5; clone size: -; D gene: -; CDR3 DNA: TGTGCCAGCAAGTTGGAGGGGAATTCCCGACAGCCCCAGCATTTT; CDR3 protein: CASKLEGNSRQPQHF
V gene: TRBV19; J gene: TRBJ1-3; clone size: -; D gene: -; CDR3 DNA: TGTGCCAGTGGCACGGGGAGCTCTGGAAACACCATATATTTT; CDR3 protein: CASGTGSSGNTIYF
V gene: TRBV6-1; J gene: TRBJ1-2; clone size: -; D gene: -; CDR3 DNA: TGTGCCAGCATAGGAGATGTGCATGGCTACACCTTC; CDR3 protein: CASIGDVHGYTF
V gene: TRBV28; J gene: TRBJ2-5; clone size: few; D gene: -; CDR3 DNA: TGTGCCAGCAGCCCCGTCCGCACAGGATCAGAGACCCAGTACTTC; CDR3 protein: CASSPVRTGSETQYF
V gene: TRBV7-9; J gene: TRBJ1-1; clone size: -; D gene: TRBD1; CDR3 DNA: TGTGCCAGCAGCCCCCGGGACAGGGAGGCTTTCTTT; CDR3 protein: CASSPRDREAFF
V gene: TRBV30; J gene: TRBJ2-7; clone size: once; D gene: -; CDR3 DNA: TGTGCCTGGAGCAGGACCCCGGGACAAACAGAGCAGTACTTC; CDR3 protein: CAWSRTPGQTEQYF
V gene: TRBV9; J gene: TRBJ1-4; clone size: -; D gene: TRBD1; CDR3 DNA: TGTGCCAGCAGCGTAGGGCGGACAGGGGGCCTTCGTGAAAAACTGTTTTTT; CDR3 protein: CASSVGRTGGLREKLFF
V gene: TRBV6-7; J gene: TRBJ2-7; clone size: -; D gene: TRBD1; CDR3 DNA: TGTGCCAGCGGGACAGTGCGCTACGAGCAGTACTTC; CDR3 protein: CASGTVRYEQYF
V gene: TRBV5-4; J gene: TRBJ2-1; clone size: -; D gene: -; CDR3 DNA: TGTGCCAGCAGTAAGGGGCTAGACAATGAGCAGTTCTTC; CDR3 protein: CASSKGLDNEQFF
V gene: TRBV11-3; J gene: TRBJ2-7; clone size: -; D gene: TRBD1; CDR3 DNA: TGTGCCAGCAGCGCCCGGGACAGGAGCTCCTACGAGCAGTACTTC; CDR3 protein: CASSARDRSSYEQYF
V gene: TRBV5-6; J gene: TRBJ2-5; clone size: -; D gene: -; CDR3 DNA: TGTGCCAGCAGCTTGCAAAGGGGGGAGACCCAGTACTTC; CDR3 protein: CASSLQRGETQYF
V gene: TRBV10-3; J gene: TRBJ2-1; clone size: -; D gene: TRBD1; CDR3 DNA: TGTGCCATCAGTGAGGGCATACCGGGACAGAGTTACAATGAGCAGTTCTTC; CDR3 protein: CAISEGIPGQSYNEQFF
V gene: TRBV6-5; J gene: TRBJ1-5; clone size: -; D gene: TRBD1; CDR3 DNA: TGTGCCAGCAGTTACCGGACAGGGTTCCAGCCCCAGCATTTT; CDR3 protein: CASSYRTGFQPQHF
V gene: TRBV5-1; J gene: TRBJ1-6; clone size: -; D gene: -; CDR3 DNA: TGCGCCAGCAGCTTGTTGCCAGGGGAAGGTTCACCCCTCCACTTT; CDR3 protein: CASSLLPGEGSPLHF
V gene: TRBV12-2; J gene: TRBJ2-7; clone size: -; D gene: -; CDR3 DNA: TGTGCAAGTCGCTTCAAGACAGGGGGCGAGGGCCGAATCTTCTACGAGCAGTACTTC; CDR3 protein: CASRFKTGGEGRIFYEQYF
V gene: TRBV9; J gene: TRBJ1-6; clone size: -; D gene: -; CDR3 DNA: TGTGCCAGCAGCGTAGGTCGACAGAACAATTCACCCCTCCACTTT; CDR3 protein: CASSVGRQNNSPLHF
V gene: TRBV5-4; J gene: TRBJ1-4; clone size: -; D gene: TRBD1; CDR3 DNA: TGTGCCAGCAGCATGATGAGGACAGGGGGTGAAAAACTGTTTTTT; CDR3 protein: CASSMMRTGGEKLFF
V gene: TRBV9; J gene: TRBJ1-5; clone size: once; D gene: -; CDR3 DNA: TGTGCCAGCAGCGCAAACAGGGAATTTGAGCAGCCCCAGCATTTT; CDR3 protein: CASSANREFEQPQHF
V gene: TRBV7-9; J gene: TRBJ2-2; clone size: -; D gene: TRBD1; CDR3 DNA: TGTGCCAGCAGCTGGCAACAGGGGCCGCCGACCGGGGAGCTGTTTTTT; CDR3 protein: CASSWQQGPPTGELFF
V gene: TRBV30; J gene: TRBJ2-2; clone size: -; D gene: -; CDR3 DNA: TGTGCCTGGGTGGGGGGGGCACCGAGGACCGGGGAGCTGTTTTTT; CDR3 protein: CAWVGGAPRTGELFF
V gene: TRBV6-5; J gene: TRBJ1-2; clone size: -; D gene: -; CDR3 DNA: TGTGCCAGCAGTCCGGGATTTGGCTACACCTTC; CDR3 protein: CASSPGFGYTF
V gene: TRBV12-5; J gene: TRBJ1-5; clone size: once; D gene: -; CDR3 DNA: TGTGCTAGTGGTTACGGACAGAAAAATCAGCCCCAGCATTTT; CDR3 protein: CASGYGQKNQPQHF
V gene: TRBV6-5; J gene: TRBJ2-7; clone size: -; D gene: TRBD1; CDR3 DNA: TGTGCCAGCAATTCGGACAGGGAAAGCTCCTACGAGCAGTACTTC; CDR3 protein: CASNSDRESSYEQYF
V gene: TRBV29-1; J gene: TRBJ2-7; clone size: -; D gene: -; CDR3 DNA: TGCAGCGTCCAGATAACGGGGGATCAAGAGCAGTACTTC; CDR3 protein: CSVQITGDQEQYF
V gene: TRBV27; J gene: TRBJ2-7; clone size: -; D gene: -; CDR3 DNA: TGTGCCAGCAGTTTACGCCCGGCCTACGAGCAGTACTTC; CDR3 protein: CASSLRPAYEQYF
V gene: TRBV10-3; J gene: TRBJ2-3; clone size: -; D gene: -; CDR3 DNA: TGTGCCATCAGAGACTCGAGCGGCACAGATACGCAGTATTTT; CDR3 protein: CAIRDSSGTDTQYF
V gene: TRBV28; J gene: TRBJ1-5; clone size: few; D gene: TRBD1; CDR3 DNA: TGTGCCAGCAGTACAACAGGGGGCAATCAGCCCCAGCATTTT; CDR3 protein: CASSTTGGNQPQHF
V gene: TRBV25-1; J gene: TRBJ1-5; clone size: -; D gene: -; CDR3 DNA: TGTGCCAGCAGTGCCAGTCGACCGGGATATAGCAATCAGCCCCAGCATTTT; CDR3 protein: CASSASRPGYSNQPQHF
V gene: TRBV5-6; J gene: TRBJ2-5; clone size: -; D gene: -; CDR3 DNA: TGTGCCAGCAGCGGCGGGTACCTTTGGGAGACCCAGTACTTC; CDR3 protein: CASSGGYLWETQYF
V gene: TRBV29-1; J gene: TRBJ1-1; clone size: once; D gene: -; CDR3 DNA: TGCAGCGCCACGGGGGGCTCGAACACTGAAGCTTTCTTT; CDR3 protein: CSATGGSNTEAFF
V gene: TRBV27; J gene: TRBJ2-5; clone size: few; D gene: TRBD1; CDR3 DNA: TGTGCCAGCAGTTTGGTCCCCGGACAGGGTGGGGAGACCCAGTACTTC; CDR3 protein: CASSLVPGQGGETQYF
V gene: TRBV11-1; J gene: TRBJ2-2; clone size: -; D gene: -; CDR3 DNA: TGTGCCAGCAGCCGAAGAGGGAAGGGGGCCGGGGAGCTGTTTTTT; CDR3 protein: CASSRRGKGAGELFF
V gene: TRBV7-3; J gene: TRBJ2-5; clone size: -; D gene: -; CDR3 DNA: TGTGCCAGCAGCTTAGTGGGGGGACTAGAGACCCAGTACTTC; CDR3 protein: CASSLVGGLETQYF
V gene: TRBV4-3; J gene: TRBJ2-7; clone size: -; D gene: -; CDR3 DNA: TGCGCCAGCAGCCAAGTTGAGGGCTCCTACGAGCAGTACTTC; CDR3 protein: CASSQVEGSYEQYF
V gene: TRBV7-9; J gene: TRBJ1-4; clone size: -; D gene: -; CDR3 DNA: TGTGCCAGCAGCCCTTCAGGGGTCCCTAATGAAAAACTGTTTTTT; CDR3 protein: CASSPSGVPNEKLFF
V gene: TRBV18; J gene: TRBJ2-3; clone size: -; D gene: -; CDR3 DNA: TGTGCCAGCTCACCACAGAGGAGCACAGATACGCAGTATTTT; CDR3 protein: CASSPQRSTDTQYF
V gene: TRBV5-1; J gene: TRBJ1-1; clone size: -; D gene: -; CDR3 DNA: TGCGCCAGCAGCCCCCAGGGAATCGCGAACACTGAAGCTTTCTTT; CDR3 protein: CASSPQGIANTEAFF
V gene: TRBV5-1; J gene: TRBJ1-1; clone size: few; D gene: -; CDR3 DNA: TGCGCCAGCAGCTTGCTTGTGTTCACTGAAGCTTTCTTT; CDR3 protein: CASSLLVFTEAFF
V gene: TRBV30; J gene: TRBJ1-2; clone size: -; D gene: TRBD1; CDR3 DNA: TGTGCCTGGATCCTGGGACAGAACTATGGCTACACCTTC; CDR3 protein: CAWILGQNYGYTF
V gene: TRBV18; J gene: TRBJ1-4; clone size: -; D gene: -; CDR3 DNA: TGTGCCAGCTCACCATTGGCAACAGGGCTTAATGAAAAACTGTTTTTT; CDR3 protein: CASSPLATGLNEKLFF